The 27 T cell receptor beta chains presented below share a single source sample, sequenced in a study of T-cell reconstitution after alpha-beta-depleted transplantation in children. The authors prepared the TCRbeta library with unique molecular identifiers. TCRdb re-called the PCR reads with MiXCR, one entry per CDR3 protein. The profile shows about 190,000 distinct CDR3 sequences, about 6.4% of them singletons. The sample in question was PBMCs from the stem cell graft donor, obtained from the stem cell graft. These receptors all stem from a human donor who donated a stem cell graft to a child with Wiskott-Aldrich syndrome.

Concerning this clonotype itself: Given a much more abundant clone one base away, this may be a read error. CDR3 coding DNA: TGCAGTGCCCCGCCTAGCTGGAGTTTAAATGAGCAGTTCTTC. The encoded protein is CSAPPSWSLNEQFF. The chain employs TRBV20-1 and TRBJ2-1, with D maybe TRBD2 (5 bases). Germline V CDR1 and CDR2: DFQATT, SNEGSKA (reference sequence). The CDR3 runs 14 residues. Between the trimmed V and J ends, which lost 6 bases and 7 bases, there was a span of 19 bases.

This clonotype was recorded many times. The chain couples TRBV5-1 to TRBJ1-5, with 8 positions matching TRBD1. CDR3 length: 14 residues. After removal of 4 bases from V and 7 bases from J, the junction contained 7 bases not matched to a gene. CDR1 is SGHRS, CDR2 YFSETQ, per germline. The CDR3 coding sequence is TGCGCCAGCAGCGTGGGGACAGGCGGACAGCCCCAGCATTTT. Protein product: CASSVGTGGQPQHF.

This clonotype has ten or more counts. The V call is TRBV6-5, the J call TRBJ2-4, with D perhaps matching TRBD1 or TRBD2 (5 bases each). The germline V gene has CDR1 MNHEY and CDR2 SVGAGI. Trimming stripped 2 bases from V and 0 bases from J, with 11 bases between. The CDR3 totals 16 residues. CDR3 DNA sequence: TGTGCCAGCAGTTACACCGGGACCTTAGCCAAAAACATTCAGTACTTC. Amino acids: CASSYTGTLAKNIQYF.

The table lists this clonotype with a few counts. This chain joins TRBV5-5 and TRBJ2-1; the match to TRBD2 covers 12 bases. Germline V gene data show CDR1 as SGHKS and CDR2 as YYEKEE (reference sequence). The CDR3 totals 16 residues. J was trimmed by 6 bases and V by 4 bases; bases with no gene match: 8. CDR3 protein: CASSPAGLAGSNEQFF. The CDR3 DNA reads as TGTGCCAGCAGCCCCGCGGGACTAGCGGGTTCCAATGAGCAGTTCTTC.

Many counts were recorded for this clonotype. This chain uses TRBV13 with TRBJ1-3, with 9 positions matching TRBD1. The CDR3 spans 16 residues. V lost 5 bases, J lost 3 bases, and 8 bases stayed unmatched. Germline V CDR1 and CDR2: PRHDT, FYEKMQ (reference sequence). CDR3 loop: CASSGRGQGSGNTIYF. The DNA for the CDR3 is TGTGCCAGCAGCGGGCGGGGACAGGGAAGTGGAAACACCATATATTTT.

This clonotype was picked up a small number of times. The V call is TRBV12-3 or TRBV12-4, the J call TRBJ1-1, with unresolved D. The germline V and J ends were trimmed by 6 bases and 7 bases, with 15 bases remaining between them. The CDR3 totals 13 residues. CDR3 region: CASSRVAGLEAFF. The CDR3 nucleotides are TGTGCCAGCAGCCGTGTAGCGGGCCTTGAAGCTTTCTTT.

This clonotype has a handful of counts. The gene calls are TRBV3-1 and TRBJ2-5; D is unclear. Germline CDR1 and CDR2: LGHDT and YNNKEL (reference sequence). This CDR3 has 12 amino acids. Trimming left V 4 bases short and J 1 base short, with 4 bases between. CDR3 residues: CASSPFQETQYF. CDR3 DNA: TGTGCCAGCAGCCCGTTCCAAGAGACCCAGTACTTC.

In its sample, this clonotype was seen many times. This sequence joins TRBV12-3 or TRBV12-4 and TRBJ1-3; the D is unclear. CDR3 size: 14 residues. Trimming removed 11 bases at V and 0 bases at J, with 14 bases between. This CDR3 is CASHRGGSGNTIYF. DNA of the CDR3: TGTGCCTCCCACCGGGGTGGCTCTGGAAACACCATATATTTT.

The count of this clonotype is one. One end of the junction fails to match germline, which may point to a read error. CDR3 sequence: CCAEPTSGGRQETQYF. For the CDR3, the DNA is TGCTGTGCTGAGCCCACTAGCGGGGGCCGCCAAGAGACCCAGTACTTC. The rearrangement links TRBV20-1 to TRBJ2-5; the match to TRBD2 covers 11 bases. Per germline, CDR1 DFQATT and CDR2 SNEGSKA (reference sequence). CDR3 length: 16 amino acids.

There are a few counts of this clonotype. V and J are TRBV7-9 and TRBJ2-5; no firm D call. This CDR3 has 13 residues. The V gene's germline CDR1 is SEHNR and CDR2 FQNEAQ (reference sequence). Trimming pared 8 bases from V and 4 bases from J, leaving 14 bases between. The CDR3: CASSGRPRETQYF. CDR3 sequence (DNA): TGTGCCAGCTCAGGCAGGCCCAGAGAGACCCAGTACTTC.

The V and J genes are TRBV5-1 and TRBJ1-6; 11 bases align to TRBD1. Trimming cost V 4 bases and J 10 bases; bases outside gene matches: 7. Germline V gene lookup returns CDR1 SGHRS and CDR2 YFSETQ. The CDR3 extends over 15 amino acids. CDR3 nucleotides: TGCGCCAGCAGCATCGGGACAGGGGGTGTATCACCCCTCCACTTT. It codes for CASSIGTGGVSPLHF. The whole variable domain, remainder taken from reference TRBV5-1 and TRBJ1-6, is KAGVTQTPRYLIKTRGQQVTLSCSPISGHRSVSWYQQTPGQGLQFLFEYFSETQRNKGNFPGRFSGRQFSNSRSEMNVSTLELGDSALYLCASSIGTGGVSPLHFGNGTRLTVT.

This clonotype showed up many times. The V call is TRBV5-1, the J call TRBJ2-7; D may match TRBD1 or TRBD2 (5 bases each). The CDR3 sequence is 15 residues long. The V end was cut by 0 bases, the J end by 0 bases, with 10 bases between. Germline V gene data show CDR1 as SGHRS and CDR2 as YFSETQ. The CDR3 region is CASSLGGTGSYEQYF. The DNA of the CDR3 is TGCGCCAGCAGCTTGGGAGGGACGGGCTCCTACGAGCAGTACTTC. The complete variable domain, with remaining parts taken from reference TRBV5-1 and TRBJ2-7, reads KAGVTQTPRYLIKTRGQQVTLSCSPISGHRSVSWYQQTPGQGLQFLFEYFSETQRNKGNFPGRFSGRQFSNSRSEMNVSTLELGDSALYLCASSLGGTGSYEQYFGPGTRLTVT.

This clonotype was observed a handful of times. V usage is TRBV2 and J usage is TRBJ2-1; D is uncertain. The CDR3 is 18 amino acids. Trimming stripped 10 bases from V and 2 bases from J, with 27 bases between. In germline, CDR1 is SNHLY, CDR2 FYNNEI. CDR3 sequence reads: CAICLGTWLRETYNEQFF. CDR3 nucleotides: TGTGCCATCTGTTTAGGAACGTGGTTGAGAGAGACCTACAATGAGCAGTTCTTC.

This clonotype was picked up many times. The chain is built from TRBV10-1 and TRBJ1-2, with D possibly being TRBD1 (5 bases). CDR3 size: 12 residues. Trimming cost V 6 bases and J 8 bases, with 13 bases left between them. The V gene's germline CDR1 is WNHNN and CDR2 SYGVQD (reference sequence). Here the CDR3 reads CASSTGIGGYTF. CDR3 DNA: TGCGCCAGCAGCACAGGCATCGGAGGCTACACCTTC.

The gene calls are TRBV5-1 and TRBJ2-2; D might be TRBD1 (5 bases). The V gene's germline CDR1 is SGHRS and CDR2 YFSETQ. Between the trimmed V and J ends, which lost 4 bases and 3 bases, there was a span of 16 bases. The CDR3 loop spans 16 amino acids. Written as DNA, the CDR3 is TGCGCCAGCAGCCCGATGGGGCCTGGGGACACCGGGGAGCTGTTTTTT. It translates to CASSPMGPGDTGELFF.

There are many counts of this clonotype. V usage is TRBV12-3 or TRBV12-4 and J usage is TRBJ2-3; 7 bases are shared with TRBD1. The trim removed 7 bases at V and 2 bases at J, leaving 9 bases unmatched. The length of the CDR3 is 15 residues. The CDR3 loop is CASIMRGGSTDTQYF. The CDR3 nucleotides read TGTGCCAGCATCATGCGAGGGGGCTCCACAGATACGCAGTATTTT.

Ten or more counts support this clonotype. This chain joins TRBV7-6 and TRBJ2-7; D perhaps matches TRBD2 (5 bases). Germline V gene lookup returns CDR1 SGHVS and CDR2 FNYEAQ. This CDR3 has 13 residues. The V end lost 1 base, the J end lost 6 bases, and 10 bases lay between the germline ends. The CDR3 spells CASSLGRGREQYF. Written as DNA, the CDR3 is TGTGCCAGCAGCTTAGGAAGAGGGCGCGAGCAGTACTTC. Using reference TRBV7-6 and TRBJ2-7 for the parts outside the CDR3, the full variable domain is GAGVSQSPRYKVTKRGQDVALRCDPISGHVSLYWYRQALGQGPEFLTYFNYEAQQDKSGLPNDRFSAERPEGSISTLTIQRTEQRDSAMYRCASSLGRGREQYFGPGTRLTVT.

This clonotype has at least ten counts. This chain joins TRBV12-3 or TRBV12-4 and TRBJ1-1; 7 bases are shared with TRBD1. With 3 bases clipped from V and 7 bases from J, the junction kept 8 bases outside the gene matches. The CDR3 totals 14 residues. The CDR3: CASSFRSGGSEAFF. The CDR3 DNA reads TGTGCCAGCAGTTTTCGCTCAGGGGGGAGTGAAGCTTTCTTT.

This clonotype has at least ten counts. This chain joins TRBV24-1 and TRBJ2-1; 7 bases map to TRBD1. Trimming removed 4 bases from V and 9 bases from J; junction bases left unmatched: 11. The V gene's germline CDR1 is KGHDR and CDR2 SFDVKD. This CDR3 spans 15 amino acids. Here the CDR3 reads CATSEGRQGNLEQFF. The CDR3 nucleotides are TGTGCCACCAGTGAAGGGAGACAGGGAAATCTTGAGCAGTTCTTC.

The chain links TRBV30 to TRBJ1-4; D not resolved. Germline V lookup: CDR1 GTSNPN, CDR2 SVGIG (reference sequence). Between the trimmed V and J ends, which lost 1 base and 8 bases, there was a span of 11 bases. The CDR3 totals 13 residues. The CDR3 protein is CAWSATGREKLFF. In nucleotides, the CDR3 is TGTGCCTGGAGTGCGACCGGGAGGGAAAAACTGTTTTTT.

This clonotype has only a few counts. V gene TRBV20-1 combines with J gene TRBJ2-5; no definite D call. CDR1 and CDR2 (germline): DFQATT, SNEGSKA (reference sequence). Trimming removed 3 bases from V and 4 bases from J, with 18 bases in between. This CDR3 contains 15 residues. This chain's CDR3 is CSASLIRRLPETQYF. The CDR3, as DNA: TGCAGTGCTAGTTTGATCCGCCGGCTCCCAGAGACCCAGTACTTC.

The sample holds many counts of this clonotype. The rearrangement links TRBV29-1 to TRBJ2-7, with TRBD2 matching 11 bases. The CDR3 spans 13 residues. The germline gives CDR1 SQVTM, CDR2 ANQGSEA. The junction had 6 bases not matched to a gene; V was cut back by 4 bases and J by 7 bases. In DNA form, the CDR3 reads TGCAGCGTTGGGTTACTAGCGGGAGTTGAGCAGTACTTC. Its protein product is CSVGLLAGVEQYF.

This clonotype was counted many times. V and J are TRBV7-9 and TRBJ1-5; weak D call: TRBD1 (5 bases). The CDR3 sequence is 14 residues long. V was cut by 4 bases and J by 4 bases, with 11 bases left in between. CDR1 is SEHNR, CDR2 FQNEAQ, per germline (reference sequence). This CDR3 reads CASSSTVSNQPQHF. The DNA for the CDR3 is TGTGCCAGCAGCTCGACAGTTAGTAATCAGCCCCAGCATTTT.

This clonotype was counted between two and nine times. The chain links TRBV24-1 to TRBJ2-2; 8 bases map to TRBD2. Germline CDR1 is KGHDR and CDR2 is SFDVKD. The CDR3 sequence is 15 residues long. V lost 9 bases and J lost 5; bases outside the gene matches: 10. The CDR3 DNA is TGTGCCACCGGTGGCAGCGGGAGACAAACCGGGGAGCTGTTTTTT. Protein sequence: CATGGSGRQTGELFF.

This clonotype was detected ten times or more. This sequence joins TRBV6-6 and TRBJ2-1, with D uncertain. Germline values: CDR1 MNHNY, CDR2 SVGAGI (reference sequence). The germline V and J ends were trimmed by 6 bases and 7 bases, with 13 bases remaining between them. The CDR3 extends over 13 amino acids. The CDR3 sequence: CASRDSSRNEQFF. CDR3 in DNA: TGTGCCAGCAGGGATAGCTCTAGGAATGAGCAGTTCTTC.

The table lists this clonotype with a few counts. This chain links TRBV20-1 with TRBJ1-6; weak D call: TRBD1 (5 bases). CDR3 length equals 15 residues. Trimming removed 3 bases from V and 9 bases from J, with 18 bases in between. Germline CDR1 DFQATT, CDR2 SNEGSKA (reference sequence). CDR3 residues: CSARDRDPLFSPLHF. The DNA for the CDR3 is TGCAGTGCTAGGGACCGGGACCCGTTGTTTTCACCCCTCCACTTT.

This clonotype has a count of ten or more. CDR3 nucleotide sequence: TGCAGTGCCACTGGACAAAAGTACCAAGAGACCCAGTACTTC. Protein: CSATGQKYQETQYF. The chain couples TRBV20-1 to TRBJ2-5, with D possibly being TRBD1 (5 bases). This CDR3 has 14 residues. The germline gives CDR1 DFQATT, CDR2 SNEGSKA (reference sequence). V lost 6 bases and J lost 0, with 14 bases in between.